This TCR beta chain is from a study of CD8 T cells in ankylosing spondylitis. Whole-study results and caveats: Apparently characteristic of ankylosing spondylitis blood was a TCR beta motif (about eight highly homologous variants). Researchers report that disease-linked clones proved CD8+ and relatively rare in peripheral blood. Researchers reportedly found disease-linked clones significantly enriched in matched ankylosing spondylitis synovial fluid.

TCRdb independently ran MiXCR on the 5' RACE reads; one entry per CDR3 protein. Altogether roughly 400,000 distinct CDR3 sequences are present, around 20% being singletons, with the ten largest covering around 16%. V was shortened by 3 bases and J by 7 bases, with 13 bases between the two germline ends. The CDR3 extends over 13 amino acids. The V gene's germline CDR1 is SGHTA and CDR2 FQGNSA. This clonotype was detected a few times. The antigen remains undetermined. Sequenced input: blood, either unsorted or a sorted T cell fraction (not recorded which). The chain links TRBV7-2 to TRBJ2-7; D assignment may be TRBD1 or TRBD2 (5 bases each). This sequence was found in a male donor with ankylosing spondylitis. The CDR3 DNA follows: TGTGCCAGCAGCTTGGGACGCCTCAAAGAGCAGTACTTC. As protein: CASSLGRLKEQYF.